This TCR beta chain emerged from a study of technical replicates of blood from a few donors. Profiling relied on immunoSEQ multiplex PCR, and the TCRdb table lists in-frame clones only, not all of them. The sample lists over 50,000 clones; about 96% were seen once. Germline CDR1 SEHNR, CDR2 FQNEAQ (reference sequence). Trimming cost V 5 bases and J 5 bases; bases outside gene matches: 5. The CDR3 extends over 15 amino acids. Sequencing used T cells isolated from PBMCs. This chain uses TRBV7-9 with TRBJ2-1; 11 bases map to TRBD2. This TCR was sampled from a human donor in good health. In nucleotides, the CDR3 is TGTGCCAGCAGCCCCGGACTAGCGGGTGACAATGAGCAGTTCTTC. It translates to CASSPGLAGDNEQFF.